This entry lists 3 T cell receptor beta chains sequenced from one sample in a study of blood T cells in healthy people across ages. Together with a sample-barcoded 5' primer, a J-beta primer mix was included in a second PCR lasting roughly 6 to 12 cycles. TCRdb reanalysed the 5' RACE reads using MiXCR and keeps one entry per CDR3 protein. The table lists about 580,000 distinct CDR3 sequences, roughly 43% of them singletons. The source material was blood. The source is an older man in good health.

This sequence joins TRBV6-5 and TRBJ2-5; D gene ambiguous. V gave up 3 bases and J gave up 11 bases, with 16 bases separating them. The CDR3 runs to 13 residues. Germline CDR1 reads MNHEY; CDR2 reads SVGAGI. The CDR3: CASSYGQSNEQYF. For the CDR3, the DNA is TGTGCCAGCAGTTATGGGCAGAGCAATGAGCAGTACTTC.

This clonotype was observed once. A read error may explain this, as a much larger clone is one base away. The J gene is TRBJ1-4, the V gene TRBV6-6, with 7 bases matching TRBD1. CDR1 is MNHNY, CDR2 SVGAGI, per germline (reference sequence). This CDR3 region has 15 residues. CDR3 sequence reads: CASSPTGRTNEELFF. The CDR3 nucleotides read TGTGCCAGCAGTCCGACAGGGCGCACCAATGAAGAACTGTTTTTT.

This CDR3 reads CAISRGTGEGSYEQYF. CDR3 DNA: TGTGCCATCTCAAGGGGGACAGGGGAAGGATCCTACGAGCAGTACTTC. The chain has TRBV10-3 and TRBJ2-7, with 10 bases lining up with TRBD1. J gave up 1 base and V 8 bases, and 11 bases lay outside the gene matches. CDR3 length: 16 residues. The V gene's germline CDR1 is ENHRY and CDR2 SYGVKD.